These 20 T cell receptor beta chains share one sample of origin, sequenced in a study of cytomegalovirus exposure and HLA in healthy donors. Primers: 60 Vbeta forward and 13 Jbeta reverse. Sequencing was performed with immunoSEQ multiplex PCR; in TCRdb, only in-frame clones are kept and a portion is missing. This sample carries over 150,000 clones, approximately 84% of them seen once, and the ten largest clones take about 4.9%. Source material: PBMCs. Receptors were obtained from a man aged 18 to 29 in good health and CMV-seronegative.

The rearrangement uses TRBV10-3 and TRBJ1-2; tentative D call: TRBD1 (6 bases). Per germline, CDR1 ENHRY and CDR2 SYGVKD. With 5 bases removed from V and 8 bases from J, the gap between germline ends came to 24 bases. The CDR3 extends over 16 amino acids. The CDR3 nucleotides are TGTGCCATCAGTCAGTGGGGGCTGGGGAAAGCGGAAGGCTACACCTTC. Protein sequence: CAISQWGLGKAEGYTF.

The chain has TRBV5-6 and TRBJ2-4; no clear D gene. This CDR3 is 15 amino acids long. The V gene lost 0 bases and the J gene lost 7 bases, with 14 bases spanning the gap. CDR1 and CDR2 from the germline V gene are SGHDT and YYEEEE. The CDR3 reads CASSLGHHRDNIQYF. CDR3 bases: TGTGCCAGCAGCTTGGGACACCACAGAGACAACATTCAGTACTTC.

The V and J genes are TRBV2 and TRBJ2-7, with a weak D call TRBD2 (5 bases). CDR1 is SNHLY and CDR2 is FYNNEI in the germline V gene. This CDR3 comprises 15 residues. V was trimmed by 8 bases and J by 2 bases, leaving 19 bases between them. CDR3 protein: CASSDLGVHTYEQYF. The CDR3 DNA sequence: TGTGCCAGCTCGGATCTCGGGGTTCACACCTACGAGCAGTACTTC.

V is TRBV4-1 and J is TRBJ1-4, with a weak D call TRBD1 (6 bases). V lost 1 base, J lost 7 bases, and 13 bases lay in between. CDR1 MGHRA and CDR2 YSYEKL come from the germline V gene. The CDR3 extends over 15 amino acids. CDR3 DNA sequence: TGCGCCAGCAGCCAAGTGGCAGGGGCTCGTGAAAAACTGTTTTTT. Translation gives CASSQVAGAREKLFF.

V gene TRBV27 combines with J gene TRBJ2-7; 7 nucleotides align to TRBD2. Germline-derived CDR1 and CDR2 are MNHEY and SMNVEV (reference sequence). J lost 1 base, V lost 5 bases, and 5 bases had no gene match. CDR3 length equals 14 residues. The CDR3 region has the DNA TGTGCCAGCAGTCCGTCCGGGGGGTCCTACGAGCAGTACTTC. This gives the protein CASSPSGGSYEQYF.

This clone was recorded a few times. The chain recombines TRBV4-2 with TRBJ1-3; D uncertain. CDR1 is LGHNA and CDR2 is YNFKEQ in the germline V gene. The CDR3 covers 14 residues. Trimming shortened V by 1 base and J by 4 bases, and 8 bases separated the two germline ends. For the CDR3, the DNA is TGTGCCAGCAGCCAAGTTGCGTTAGGAAACACCATATATTTT. Protein: CASSQVALGNTIYF.

The rearrangement joins TRBV13 to TRBJ2-6, with D perhaps matching TRBD1 (6 bases). CDR1 and CDR2 (germline): PRHDT, FYEKMQ (reference sequence). Trimming cost V 7 bases and J 2 bases, with 18 bases left between them. The length of the CDR3 is 17 residues. CDR3 nucleotides: TGTGCCAGCACCCCTGCGACAGGTATAACTGGGGCCAACGTCCTGACTTTC. It is translated as CASTPATGITGANVLTF.

The chain is built from TRBV7-2 and TRBJ1-1; possible D gene TRBD1, 5 bases. V shed 5 bases and J shed 1 base, with 11 bases lying between them. Germline assignment: CDR1 SGHTA and CDR2 FQGNSA. This CDR3 region has 14 residues. The CDR3 bases are TGTGCCAGCAGCCCCCGCGGGGGGAACACTGAAGCTTTCTTT. Translating gives CASSPRGGNTEAFF. Using reference TRBV7-2 and TRBJ1-1 for the parts outside the CDR3, the full variable domain is GAGVSQSPSNKVTEKGKDVELRCDPISGHTALYWYRQSLGQGLEFLIYFQGNSAPDKSGLPSDRFSAERTGGSVSTLTIQRTQQEDSAVYLCASSPRGGNTEAFFGQGTRLTVV.

The chain links TRBV19 to TRBJ2-3, with D possibly being TRBD1 (5 bases). The germline gives CDR1 LNHDA, CDR2 SQIVND (reference sequence). The V end lost 4 bases, the J end lost 6 bases, and 14 bases lay between the germline ends. The CDR3 contains 14 residues. The CDR3 spells CASSTRDLLDTQYF. The CDR3 DNA reads as TGTGCCAGTAGTACCAGGGATCTTCTCGATACGCAGTATTTT.

This clone was counted between two and nine times. The chain employs TRBV7-9 and TRBJ1-1; 9 positions agree with TRBD1. The CDR3 contains 15 residues. Unmatched junction bases numbered 7, after V lost 3 bases and J lost 5 bases. Germline values: CDR1 SEHNR, CDR2 FQNEAQ (reference sequence). CDR3 sequence: CASSLGTGSGTEAFF. DNA for the CDR3: TGTGCCAGCAGCTTGGGGACAGGGTCGGGGACTGAAGCTTTCTTT.

V and J are TRBV9 and TRBJ1-6; D perhaps matches TRBD1 (5 bases). This CDR3 region has 15 residues. The germline CDR1 and CDR2 sequences are SGDLS and YYNGEE. Trimming cost V 3 bases and J 14 bases, with 21 bases left between them. CDR3 coding DNA: TGTGCCAGCAGCGGAAGCCGGGACTCCCTAAACTCCCTCCACTTT. Amino acids: CASSGSRDSLNSLHF.

J is TRBJ2-2 and V is TRBV30; 15 nucleotides agree with TRBD2. V lost 3 bases, J lost 4 bases, and 18 bases stayed unmatched. The CDR3 spans 21 residues. Germline V CDR1 and CDR2: GTSNPN, SVGIG (reference sequence). The DNA for the CDR3 is TGTGCCTGGAGGCCCCAGGGACTAGCGGGAGGTCCGGGCAGGAGCACCGGGGAGCTGTTTTTT. Translating it yields CAWRPQGLAGGPGRSTGELFF.

The chain combines TRBV2 with TRBJ1-5, with D possibly TRBD1 on 5 matching bases. The CDR3 covers 16 residues. V lost 3 bases, J lost 0 bases, and 12 bases lay in between. Germline V gene data show CDR1 as SNHLY and CDR2 as FYNNEI. The DNA of the CDR3 is TGTGCCAGCAGTGAGGCCCCGACAGTTAGCAATCAGCCCCAGCATTTT. This gives the protein CASSEAPTVSNQPQHF.

This chain joins TRBV27 and TRBJ1-4, with D perhaps matching TRBD1 (5 bases). The CDR3 length is 16 residues. Trimming shortened V by 5 bases and J by 7 bases, and 20 bases separated the two germline ends. Per the germline V gene, CDR1 is MNHEY and CDR2 is SMNVEV (reference sequence). Here the CDR3 reads CASSSWGGVLPEKLFF. The CDR3 DNA follows: TGTGCCAGCAGTAGTTGGGGGGGAGTGCTTCCTGAAAAACTGTTTTTT.

This clone was seen just once. The chain uses TRBV4-2 and TRBJ2-1; 8 nucleotides agree with TRBD1. The germline V gene has CDR1 LGHNA and CDR2 YNFKEQ. With V trimmed by 10 bases and J by 3 bases, 8 bases remained unmatched. The length of the CDR3 is 14 residues. The CDR3 DNA reads as TGTGCCAACGCTGGACAGGGCGACTACAATGAGCAGTTCTTC. Amino acids: CANAGQGDYNEQFF.

The chain employs TRBV25-1 and TRBJ2-7; a possible D gene is TRBD2 (5 bases). There are 15 residues in the CDR3. Trimming pared 8 bases from V and 2 bases from J, leaving 19 bases between. Germline V gene sequence: CDR1 MGHDK, CDR2 SYGVNS. The CDR3 nucleotides are TGTGCCAGCCGCAGCCGGGCAACGGAGGCCTACGAGCAGTACTTC. Protein product: CASRSRATEAYEQYF.

The CDR3 DNA reads TGCGCCAGCAGCTTGGTTGGGGCGGTAAATGAGCAGTTCTTC. Translating it yields CASSLVGAVNEQFF. The gene calls are TRBV5-1 and TRBJ2-1, with D maybe TRBD1 (5 bases). Germline CDR1 is SGHRS and CDR2 is YFSETQ. Trimming removed 0 bases at V and 7 bases at J, with 11 bases between. The CDR3 contains 14 residues.

The chain has TRBV2 and TRBJ2-1; 9 bases align to TRBD1. The CDR3 consists of 15 residues. The germline gives CDR1 SNHLY, CDR2 FYNNEI. The J segment lost 6 bases and the V segment lost 6 bases, leaving 9 bases of the junction unmatched. The CDR3 region has the DNA TGTGCCAGCAGCCCACAGGGGGCTCAAGGCAATGAGCAGTTCTTC. Translated, it gives CASSPQGAQGNEQFF.

The chain combines TRBV5-5 with TRBJ1-5; possible D gene TRBD1, 5 bases. Germline V gene lookup returns CDR1 SGHKS and CDR2 YYEKEE (reference sequence). The CDR3 is made up of 16 amino acids. V was trimmed by 0 bases and J by 7 bases, leaving 17 bases between them. CDR3 in DNA: TGTGCCAGCAGCTTGGACGGGGGGGGTTTGGGCCAGCCCCAGCATTTT. Translating it yields CASSLDGGGLGQPQHF.

This clone was recorded once. The V call is TRBV5-1, the J call TRBJ2-7; TRBD1 matches 9 bases. Germline-derived CDR1 and CDR2 are SGHRS and YFSETQ. The CDR3 loop spans 15 amino acids. Trimming took 0 bases from V and 7 from J; bases not matched to a gene: 8. The CDR3 DNA reads TGCGCCAGCAGCTTGGCCGGGACAGGGCGTCAAGAGCAGTACTTC. Its translation is CASSLAGTGRQEQYF.